Presented here are 8 T cell receptor beta chains from one specimen sequenced in a study of blood T cell repertoires in COVID-19. The protocol was immunoSEQ multiplex PCR, while the TCRdb copy is restricted to in-frame clones and leaves out a portion. The data hold around 170,000 clones, with about 86% observed a single time. Sample: peripheral blood. These receptor sequences come from a man aged 50-59 years with active or convalescent COVID-19.

The chain recombines TRBV6-5 with TRBJ1-1; no reliable D call. The CDR3 loop spans 13 amino acids. The V end was cut by 2 bases, the J end by 3 bases, with 7 bases between. CDR1 and CDR2 (germline): MNHEY, SVGAGI. In DNA, the CDR3 is TGTGCCAGCAGTTACGCTCCGGACACTGAAGCTTTCTTT. Its translation is CASSYAPDTEAFF.

The rearrangement links TRBV5-4 to TRBJ1-1; D is ambiguous. V shed 4 bases and J shed 1 base, with 11 bases lying between them. This CDR3 region has 14 residues. CDR1 is SGHNT, CDR2 YYREEE, per germline (reference sequence). The CDR3 loop reads CASSVELTNTEAFF. CDR3 in DNA: TGTGCCAGCAGCGTCGAACTCACGAACACTGAAGCTTTCTTT.

Written as DNA, the CDR3 is TGTGCCACCAGCTTAAGGGAATTCTTAACAGGGGTACCTTACAATGAGCAGTTCTTC. Translation: CATSLREFLTGVPYNEQFF. The chain couples TRBV15 to TRBJ2-1; 7 bases align to TRBD1. This CDR3 is 19 amino acids long. CDR1 is LNHNV, CDR2 YYDKDF, per germline (reference sequence). J gave up 4 bases and V 5 bases, and 20 bases lay outside the gene matches. The variable domain in full, completed from reference TRBV15 and TRBJ2-1, reads DAMVIQNPRYQVTQFGKPVTLSCSQTLNHNVMYWYQQKSSQAPKLLFHYYDKDFNNEADTPDNFQSRRPNTSFCFLDIRSPGLGDTAMYLCATSLREFLTGVPYNEQFFGPGTRLTVL.

The gene calls are TRBV18 and TRBJ1-1, with D unresolved. Trimming shortened V by 3 bases and J by 7 bases, and 6 bases separated the two germline ends. This CDR3 comprises 11 residues. The V gene's germline CDR1 is KGHSH and CDR2 LQKENI. The CDR3 protein is CASSPGSEAFF. CDR3 DNA sequence: TGTGCCAGCTCACCGGGGAGTGAAGCTTTCTTT.

This rearrangement joins TRBV5-4 to TRBJ1-2; 7 positions match TRBD1. The V gene's germline CDR1 is SGHNT and CDR2 YYREEE (reference sequence). V trimming: 4 bases; J trimming: 2 bases; junction bases outside the gene matches: 5. This CDR3 is 14 amino acids long. The CDR3 region has the DNA TGTGCCAGCAGCCAAGACAGGGTGAACTATGGCTACACCTTC. Its protein is CASSQDRVNYGYTF.

The chain has TRBV11-3 and TRBJ2-5, with D possibly TRBD2 on 7 matching bases. Germline V gene lookup returns CDR1 SGHNT and CDR2 YENEEA. The CDR3 runs 14 residues. The germline V and J ends were trimmed by 4 bases and 5 bases, with 14 bases remaining between them. The CDR3 spells CASSSGGGQETQYF. The CDR3 coding sequence is TGTGCCAGCAGCTCGGGCGGGGGCCAGGAGACCCAGTACTTC.

This clone appeared once. CDR3 residues: CASSGLAGGETQYF. DNA of the CDR3: TGTGCCAGCAGCGGACTAGCGGGGGGGGAGACCCAGTACTTC. The genes are TRBV9 and TRBJ2-5, with 14 bases fitting TRBD2. This CDR3 has 14 residues. Germline V gives CDR1 SGDLS, CDR2 YYNGEE. After removal of 3 bases from V and 5 bases from J, the junction contained 0 bases not matched to a gene. The full variable domain, rest sourced from reference TRBV9 and TRBJ2-5, is DSGVTQTPKHLITATGQRVTLRCSPRSGDLSVYWYQQSLDQGLQFLIQYYNGEERAKGNILERFSAQQFPDLHSELNLSSLELGDSALYFCASSGLAGGETQYFGPGTRLLVL.

The chain joins TRBV5-8 to TRBJ2-3, with D possibly being TRBD2 (6 bases). This CDR3 contains 16 residues. Germline V gene lookup returns CDR1 SGHTS and CDR2 YDEGEE. Trimming left V 0 bases short and J 2 bases short, with 13 bases between. The CDR3 bases are TGTGCCAGCAGCTTGGTCCTTGGGAGGTCCACAGATACGCAGTATTTT. It codes for CASSLVLGRSTDTQYF.